The 20 T cell receptor beta chains listed next were all sequenced from one sample in a study of shared clonotypes between healthy human individuals. Profiling relied on immunoSEQ multiplex PCR, and the TCRdb table lists in-frame clones only, not all of them. This table has approximately 470,000 clones, approximately 84% appearing once. Sequenced: PBMCs. The receptors derive from a woman aged 35 to 49 in good health. Some clones in this sample may be carry-over from other donors' samples.

This clone occurred once. This likely traces to a read error, being one base from a far larger clone. Other DNA sequences in the same sample also yield this CDR3. The chain employs TRBV7-6 and TRBJ1-1, with TRBD1 matching 9 bases. The germline V gene encodes CDR1 SGHVS and CDR2 FNYEAQ. This CDR3 region has 16 residues. The CDR3 nucleotides are TGTGCCAGCAGCCGAGGGACAGGGATTACGAACACTGAGGCTTTCTTT. Its translation is CASSRGTGITNTEAFF.

This sequence joins TRBV12-1 and TRBJ2-7; the table's D gene call, TRBD2, was not cross checked with the DNA. TRBV12-1 constitutes a pseudogene. The CDR3 spans 16 residues. The CDR3: CASSSPPLAGGHEQYF. The CDR3 DNA is TGTGCCAGCAGCTCTCCTCCCCTAGCGGGAGGCCACGAGCAGTACTTC.

This chain's CDR3 is CASSFQGRGIYEQYF. In DNA form, the CDR3 reads TGTGCCAGCAGTTTCCAGGGCAGGGGGATATACGAGCAGTACTTC. This sequence joins TRBV27 and TRBJ2-7; TRBD1 agrees at 7 bases. The CDR3 sequence is 15 residues long. Germline V gene sequence: CDR1 MNHEY, CDR2 SMNVEV (reference sequence). The trim removed 3 bases at V and 4 bases at J, leaving 9 bases unmatched.

The chain carries TRBV6-1 and TRBJ1-4; D is perhaps TRBD1 (5 bases). V was cut by 4 bases and J by 4 bases, with 10 bases left in between. Germline V gives CDR1 MNHNS, CDR2 SASEGT. The CDR3 consists of 14 residues. The CDR3, as DNA: TGTGCCAGCAGTGGTCGGGGCTATAATGAAAAACTGTTTTTT. Translation: CASSGRGYNEKLFF.

Only one count was recorded for this clone. The chain joins TRBV27 to TRBJ2-7; 10 nucleotides match TRBD2. The length of the CDR3 is 19 residues. Trimming took 4 bases from V and 6 from J; bases not matched to a gene: 21. Germline V lookup: CDR1 MNHEY, CDR2 SMNVEV (reference sequence). The CDR3 sequence is CASSSPRQGRASGRAEQYF. The CDR3 DNA follows: TGTGCCAGCAGTTCCCCCCGGCAGGGGAGGGCTAGCGGGAGAGCCGAGCAGTACTTC.

The gene calls are TRBV4-2 and TRBJ2-2; D is perhaps TRBD2 (7 bases). The V end was cut by 0 bases, the J end by 0 bases, with 23 bases between. This CDR3 has 21 residues. Germline lookup yields CDR1 LGHNA and CDR2 YNFKEQ. CDR3 protein: CASSQDPVWGGGDPNTGELFF. The CDR3 DNA follows: TGTGCCAGCAGCCAAGACCCAGTTTGGGGAGGGGGAGATCCGAACACCGGGGAGCTGTTTTTT.

Comments on this clone: A read error likely explains this, since a far larger clone differs by one base. This sample includes further DNA sequences coding for the same CDR3. V usage is TRBV4-3 and J usage is TRBJ2-5, with a possible D match to TRBD2 (5 bases). The J call is in doubt because the DNA end fits TRBJ2-7 better. The CDR3 covers 16 residues. In germline, CDR1 is LGHNA, CDR2 YSLEER. DNA for the CDR3: TGCGCCAGCAGCCAGGGATTATCAGGACTCCGGGCCGAGCAGTACTTC. It encodes CASSQGLSGLRAEQYF.

With respect to this clone: Mismatch with germline at one junction end may stem from a read error. The chain employs TRBV30 and TRBJ1-2; TRBD1 matches at 9 bases. This CDR3 has 14 residues. The V gene's germline CDR1 is GTSNPN and CDR2 SVGIG (reference sequence). The CDR3: CAWSLTGGIYGHTF. The CDR3 nucleotides are TGTGCCTGGAGTTTGACAGGGGGGATCTATGGCCACACCTTC. The full variable domain, in which reference TRBV30 and TRBJ1-2 provide the parts outside the CDR3, is SQTIHQWPATLVQPVGSPLSLECTVEGTSNPNLYWYRQAAGRGLQLLFYSVGIGQISSEVPQNLSASRPQDRQFILSSKKLLLSDSGFYLCAWSLTGGIYGHTFGSGTRLTVV.

V usage is TRBV30 and J usage is TRBJ2-2; 8 nucleotides line up with TRBD2. J gave up 6 bases and V 6 bases, and 6 bases lay outside the gene matches. Per germline, CDR1 GTSNPN and CDR2 SVGIG (reference sequence). The CDR3 runs to 13 residues. CDR3 in DNA: TGTGCCTGCGGGAGGGGGGTTCCCGGGGAGCTGTTTTTT. Its translation is CACGRGVPGELFF. Combining the CDR3 with reference TRBV30 and TRBJ2-2 gives the whole variable domain SQTIHQWPATLVQPVGSPLSLECTVEGTSNPNLYWYRQAAGRGLQLLFYSVGIGQISSEVPQNLSASRPQDRQFILSSKKLLLSDSGFYLCACGRGVPGELFFGEGSRLTVL.

The chain links TRBV2 to TRBJ2-3; 8 bases are a match to TRBD2. There are 15 residues in the CDR3. Germline CDR1 and CDR2: SNHLY and FYNNEI. The junction had 4 bases not matched to a gene; V was cut back by 4 bases and J by 1 base. CDR3 loop: CASSGVGLGTDTQYF. In DNA, the CDR3 is TGTGCCAGCAGTGGTGTGGGACTAGGCACAGATACGCAGTATTTT.

V and J are TRBV19 and TRBJ2-1; no firm D call. Trimming removed 3 bases from V and 5 bases from J, with 11 bases in between. The CDR3 extends over 14 amino acids. Germline V lookup: CDR1 LNHDA, CDR2 SQIVND (reference sequence). CDR3 loop: CASSIFVNDNEQFF. For the CDR3, the DNA is TGTGCCAGTAGTATTTTCGTGAACGACAATGAGCAGTTCTTC.

The rearrangement uses TRBV29-1 and TRBJ1-1; D gene unclear. Germline V CDR1 and CDR2: SQVTM, ANQGSEA. With 6 bases removed from V and 1 base from J, the gap between germline ends came to 12 bases. This CDR3 comprises 13 residues. CDR3 amino acids: CSVQQGGNTEAFF. CDR3 coding DNA: TGCAGCGTACAACAAGGAGGGAACACTGAAGCTTTCTTT.

This clone was seen many times. The same CDR3 is also encoded by other DNA sequences in this sample. The chain has TRBV6-5 and TRBJ1-4; 8 bases align to TRBD1. V shed 3 bases, J shed 7 bases, and the junction held 7 bases outside the gene matches. CDR1 and CDR2 from the germline V gene are MNHEY and SVGAGI. The CDR3 sequence is 15 residues long. CDR3 sequence: CASSYGQGALEKLFF. The CDR3 nucleotides read TGTGCCAGCAGTTATGGACAGGGAGCCCTTGAAAAACTGTTTTTT.

The chain has TRBV4-2 and TRBJ2-1, with 7 bases fitting TRBD2. Trimming at V came to 0 bases and at J to 9 bases, leaving 11 bases not matched to a gene. The V gene's germline CDR1 is LGHNA and CDR2 YNFKEQ. The CDR3 has 16 amino acids. The CDR3: CASSQDWSSGGTEQFF. The CDR3 region has the DNA TGTGCCAGCAGCCAAGATTGGTCTAGCGGTGGGACTGAGCAGTTCTTC.

This clone was observed a few times. The chain carries TRBV6-5 and TRBJ2-2; D ambiguous. CDR3 length: 13 amino acids. The V end was cut by 9 bases, the J end by 4 bases, with 12 bases between. Germline lookup yields CDR1 MNHEY and CDR2 SVGAGI. The CDR3 bases are TGTGCCAGTTGGGAATCGGGCACCGGGGAGCTGTTTTTT. This gives the protein CASWESGTGELFF.

The chain links TRBV5-8 to TRBJ2-7; perhaps TRBD2 as D (5 bases). CDR1 is SGHTS, CDR2 YDEGEE, per germline. Trimming removed 5 bases from V and 0 bases from J, with 15 bases in between. The CDR3 spans 15 residues. CDR3 in amino acids: CASSPHGLSSYEQYF. The DNA of the CDR3 is TGTGCCAGCAGTCCTCACGGACTGAGCTCCTACGAGCAGTACTTC.

This clone was picked up many times. This sample also contains other DNA sequences that code for the same CDR3. The rearrangement joins TRBV5-8 to TRBJ2-7; possibly TRBD2 for D (5 bases). The CDR3 consists of 13 residues. V was cut by 6 bases and J by 3 bases, with 13 bases left in between. Germline V gene lookup returns CDR1 SGHTS and CDR2 YDEGEE. The DNA for the CDR3 is TGTGCCAGCAAGGAACGGGGAGTCTACGAGCAGTACTTC. The encoded protein is CASKERGVYEQYF.

Comment on this clone: A far larger clone lies a single base away; this is likely a read error. The rearrangement links TRBV10-1 to TRBJ2-7; D may be TRBD2 (7 bases). Germline loops: CDR1 WNHNN, CDR2 SYGVQD (reference sequence). V lost 0 bases to trimming and J lost 7 bases, with 16 bases between them. CDR3 size: 15 residues. The CDR3 region is CASSESGGGLGEQYF. CDR3 bases: TGCGCCAGCAGTGAGTCGGGCGGGGGCCTCGGTGAGCAGTACTTC.

This chain connects TRBV4-3 to TRBJ1-5; unclear D gene. V was trimmed by 2 bases and J by 4 bases, leaving 6 bases between them. Germline CDR1 LGHNA, CDR2 YSLEER. The CDR3 is made up of 13 amino acids. The CDR3 sequence is CASSQQVNQPQHF. The CDR3 bases are TGCGCCAGCAGCCAACAGGTGAATCAGCCCCAGCATTTT.

The gene calls are TRBV7-9 and TRBJ1-5, with D possibly being TRBD1 (5 bases). Trimming shortened V by 1 base and J by 6 bases, and 13 bases separated the two germline ends. Germline V gene sequence: CDR1 SEHNR, CDR2 FQNEAQ (reference sequence). CDR3 length: 15 amino acids. The CDR3 spells CASSLGPEGVQPQHF. CDR3 in DNA: TGTGCCAGCAGCTTAGGGCCCGAAGGGGTTCAGCCCCAGCATTTT.